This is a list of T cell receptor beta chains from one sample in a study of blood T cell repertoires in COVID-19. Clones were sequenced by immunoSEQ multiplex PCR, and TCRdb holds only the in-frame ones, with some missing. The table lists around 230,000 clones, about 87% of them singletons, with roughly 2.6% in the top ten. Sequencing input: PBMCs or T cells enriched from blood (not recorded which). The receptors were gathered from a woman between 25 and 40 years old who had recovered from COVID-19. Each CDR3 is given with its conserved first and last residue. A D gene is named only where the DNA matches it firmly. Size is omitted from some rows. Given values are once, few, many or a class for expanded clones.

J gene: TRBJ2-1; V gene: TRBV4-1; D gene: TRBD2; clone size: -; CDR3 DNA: TGCGCCAGCAGCCAAGCGGCAGCGGGGGTGAACAATGAGCAGTTCTTC; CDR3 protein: CASSQAAAGVNNEQFF
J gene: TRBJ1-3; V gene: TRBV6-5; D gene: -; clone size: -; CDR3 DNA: TGTGCCAGCGCGATCGGACTGCGCTCTGGAAACACCATATATTTT; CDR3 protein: CASAIGLRSGNTIYF
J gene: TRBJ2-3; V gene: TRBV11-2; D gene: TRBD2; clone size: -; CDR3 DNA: TGTGCCAGCAGCTTAGCCAGCGGGGGCCTCACAGATACGCAGTATTTT; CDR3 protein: CASSLASGGLTDTQYF
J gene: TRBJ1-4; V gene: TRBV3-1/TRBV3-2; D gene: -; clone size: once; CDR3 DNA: TGTGCCAGCAGCCAAGATTTACGCCAAAGAGGAACTAATGAAAAACTGTTTTTT; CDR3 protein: CASSQDLRQRGTNEKLFF
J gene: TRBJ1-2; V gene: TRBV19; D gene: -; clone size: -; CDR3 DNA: TGTGCCAGTAGCTCCCCGGGCAGGGCTGGCTACACCTTC; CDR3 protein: CASSSPGRAGYTF
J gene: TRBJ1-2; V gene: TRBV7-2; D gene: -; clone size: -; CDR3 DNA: TGTGCCAGCAGCTTAGAGGTGCAGGAAAACTATGGCTACACCTTC; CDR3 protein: CASSLEVQENYGYTF
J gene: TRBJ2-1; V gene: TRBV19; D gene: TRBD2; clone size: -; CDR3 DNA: TGTGCCAGTAGTATAGAGGGGGGGAGCTCCTACAATGAGCAGTTCTTC; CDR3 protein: CASSIEGGSSYNEQFF
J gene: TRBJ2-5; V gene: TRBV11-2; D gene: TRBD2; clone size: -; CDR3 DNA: TGTGCCAGCAGCTCCGGGACTAGCGGGGAGACCCAGTACTTC; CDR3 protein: CASSSGTSGETQYF
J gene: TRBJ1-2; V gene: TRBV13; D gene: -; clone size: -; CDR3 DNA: TGTGCCAGCAGCTTACGGAACAGTAACTATGGCTACACCTTC; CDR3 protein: CASSLRNSNYGYTF
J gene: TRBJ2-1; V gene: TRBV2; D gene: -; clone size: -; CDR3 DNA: TGTGCCAGCAGTGTTTTTCAGGTGAATGAGCAGTTCTTC; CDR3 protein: CASSVFQVNEQFF